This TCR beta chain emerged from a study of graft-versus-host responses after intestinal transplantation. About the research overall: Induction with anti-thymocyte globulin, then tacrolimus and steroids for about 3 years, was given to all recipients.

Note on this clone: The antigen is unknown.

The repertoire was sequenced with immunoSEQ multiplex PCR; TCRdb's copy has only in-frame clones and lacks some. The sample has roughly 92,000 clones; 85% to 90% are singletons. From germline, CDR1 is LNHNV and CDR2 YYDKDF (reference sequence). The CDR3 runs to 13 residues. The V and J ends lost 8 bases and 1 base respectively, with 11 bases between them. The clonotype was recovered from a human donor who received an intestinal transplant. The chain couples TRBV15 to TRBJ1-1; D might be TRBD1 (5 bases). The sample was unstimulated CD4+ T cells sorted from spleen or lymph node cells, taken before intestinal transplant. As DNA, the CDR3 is TGTGCCACCCGAACGGGGGAGAACACTGAAGCTTTCTTT. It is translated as CATRTGENTEAFF.